This T cell receptor beta chain was recovered during a study of cytomegalovirus exposure and HLA in healthy donors. Whole-study findings and limits: Of the V segments, some could not be distinguished, including TRBV6-2 and TRBV6-3, and were excluded.

In the case of this clone: The antigen is unknown.

PCR used 60 Vbeta primers and 13 Jbeta primers. The protocol was immunoSEQ multiplex PCR, while the TCRdb copy is restricted to in-frame clones and leaves out a portion. The sample lists tens of thousands of clones; over 60% were seen once. This CDR3 is built from 14 residues. Germline V gene lookup returns CDR1 ENHRY and CDR2 SYGVKD. V shed 6 bases, J shed 4 bases, and the junction held 4 bases outside the gene matches. The chain combines TRBV10-3 with TRBJ1-5; 9 bases line up with TRBD1. Sequencing was carried out using PBMCs. This TCR came from a man in his forties in good health and CMV-seronegative. For the CDR3, the DNA is TGTGCCATCAGGGGGACAGGGCTGAATCAGCCCCAGCATTTT. Translated, it gives CAIRGTGLNQPQHF.